This is a list of T cell receptor beta chains from one sample in a study of blood T cell repertoires in COVID-19. Here immunoSEQ multiplex PCR was the method, and the copy in TCRdb shows in-frame clones only, minus some. Of around 93,000 clones in the sample, around nine tenths were seen once. The material sequenced was peripheral blood. These TCRs come from a human donor in a cohort sampled during active COVID-19. CDR3s include the opening cysteine and the closing phenylalanine or tryptophan. A D gene is named only where the DNA matches it firmly. Expanded clones get a size class; other rows say once, few or many, or leave the size out.

clone_size: .
d_call: TRBD1
j_call: TRBJ1-1
v_call: TRBV11-3
cdr3_aa: CASSPGQGAGNTEAFF
cdr3_nt: TGTGCCAGCAGTCCTGGACAGGGGGCGGGGAACACTGAAGCTTTCTTT

clone_size: .
d_call: .
j_call: TRBJ2-2
v_call: TRBV2
cdr3_aa: CASRPGTIGGELFF
cdr3_nt: TGTGCCAGCCGCCCCGGGACAATCGGCGGGGAGCTGTTTTTT

clone_size: .
d_call: TRBD1
j_call: TRBJ1-1
v_call: TRBV11-2
cdr3_aa: CASRSWTGGPTEAFF
cdr3_nt: TGTGCCAGCAGATCCTGGACAGGGGGCCCCACTGAAGCTTTCTTT

clone_size: .
d_call: TRBD2
j_call: TRBJ2-2
v_call: TRBV6-1
cdr3_aa: CASSESPAGAGSRELFF
cdr3_nt: TGTGCCAGCAGTGAAAGTCCAGCGGGGGCCGGAAGCCGGGAGCTGTTTTTT

clone_size: .
d_call: .
j_call: TRBJ2-7
v_call: TRBV19
cdr3_aa: CASREGRAREQYF
cdr3_nt: TGTGCCAGTAGGGAAGGCAGGGCGCGCGAGCAGTACTTC

clone_size: .
d_call: TRBD2
j_call: TRBJ2-1
v_call: TRBV7-8
cdr3_aa: CASSSEVSGRRSYNEQFF
cdr3_nt: TGTGCCAGCAGCTCCGAGGTCAGCGGGAGGAGGTCCTACAATGAGCAGTTCTTC

clone_size: few
d_call: TRBD1
j_call: TRBJ2-7
v_call: TRBV6-5
cdr3_aa: CASSHPTGAEQYF
cdr3_nt: TGTGCCAGCAGCCACCCAACAGGGGCCGAGCAGTACTTC

clone_size: .
d_call: .
j_call: TRBJ2-7
v_call: TRBV3-1/TRBV3-2
cdr3_aa: CASSQQAGTYEQYF
cdr3_nt: TGTGCCAGCAGCCAGCAGGCAGGGACCTACGAGCAGTACTTC

clone_size: .
d_call: TRBD1
j_call: TRBJ2-5
v_call: TRBV19
cdr3_aa: CASRRQGGNQETQYF
cdr3_nt: TGTGCCAGTAGGAGACAGGGGGGAAACCAAGAGACCCAGTACTTC

clone_size: .
d_call: TRBD2
j_call: TRBJ2-5
v_call: TRBV10-3
cdr3_aa: CARPRPSSGRVGETQYF
cdr3_nt: TGTGCCAGACCTAGGCCATCTAGCGGGAGGGTTGGGGAGACCCAGTACTTC

clone_size: .
d_call: TRBD2
j_call: TRBJ2-7
v_call: TRBV19
cdr3_aa: CASNTVIAGGPYEQYF
cdr3_nt: TGTGCCAGTAATACCGTTATAGCGGGAGGGCCTTACGAGCAGTACTTC

clone_size: .
d_call: TRBD2
j_call: TRBJ2-5
v_call: TRBV5-1
cdr3_aa: CASSLAGTSAAYQETQYF
cdr3_nt: TGCGCCAGCAGCTTGGCCGGGACTAGCGCCGCGTACCAAGAGACCCAGTACTTC

clone_size: .
d_call: TRBD1
j_call: TRBJ2-7
v_call: TRBV19
cdr3_aa: CASVDRASYEQYF
cdr3_nt: TGTGCCAGCGTAGACAGGGCCTCCTACGAGCAGTACTTC

clone_size: .
d_call: TRBD1
j_call: TRBJ2-2
v_call: TRBV2
cdr3_aa: CASSDPAQGARSGELFF
cdr3_nt: TGTGCCAGCAGTGACCCCGCGCAGGGGGCGCGCTCCGGGGAGCTGTTTTTT

clone_size: .
d_call: .
j_call: TRBJ2-3
v_call: TRBV5-1
cdr3_aa: CASSLSTRGTDTQYF
cdr3_nt: TGCGCCAGCAGCTTATCTACCCGGGGCACAGATACGCAGTATTTT

clone_size: .
d_call: TRBD1
j_call: TRBJ1-2
v_call: TRBV7-3
cdr3_aa: CASSPTGESGYTF
cdr3_nt: TGTGCCAGCAGCCCAACAGGGGAAAGTGGCTACACCTTC

clone_size: .
d_call: .
j_call: TRBJ1-6
v_call: TRBV7-9
cdr3_aa: CASSLGQGNDNSPLHF
cdr3_nt: TGTGCCAGCAGCTTAGGGCAGGGGAACGATAATTCACCCCTCCACTTT

clone_size: once
d_call: TRBD1
j_call: TRBJ2-1
v_call: TRBV30
cdr3_aa: CAWSRQGSEQFF
cdr3_nt: TGTGCCTGGAGTAGACAGGGTTCTGAGCAGTTCTTC

clone_size: few
d_call: TRBD1
j_call: TRBJ2-7
v_call: TRBV10-1
cdr3_aa: CASSGTGLYEQYF
cdr3_nt: TGCGCCAGCAGTGGGACAGGGTTGTACGAGCAGTACTTC

clone_size: once
d_call: .
j_call: TRBJ2-5
v_call: TRBV19
cdr3_aa: CASSNSFQETQYF
cdr3_nt: TGTGCCAGTAGTAATTCTTTCCAAGAGACCCAGTACTTC

clone_size: .
d_call: .
j_call: TRBJ1-5
v_call: TRBV15
cdr3_aa: CATSRDLNTPRDQPQHF
cdr3_nt: TGTGCCACCAGCAGAGATTTAAACACTCCTCGGGATCAGCCCCAGCATTTT

clone_size: .
d_call: .
j_call: TRBJ2-7
v_call: TRBV4-3
cdr3_aa: CASSQDVAARTYEQYF
cdr3_nt: TGCGCCAGCAGCCAAGACGTCGCGGCGCGAACCTACGAGCAGTACTTC

clone_size: .
d_call: .
j_call: TRBJ1-2
v_call: TRBV24-1
cdr3_aa: CATSDTQGISRGYTF
cdr3_nt: TGTGCCACCAGTGATACTCAGGGGATCAGTCGAGGCTACACCTTC

clone_size: few
d_call: .
j_call: TRBJ1-1
v_call: TRBV7-9
cdr3_aa: CASSVPGTEAFF
cdr3_nt: TGTGCCAGCAGCGTCCCGGGGACTGAAGCTTTCTTT

clone_size: .
d_call: TRBD2
j_call: TRBJ2-3
v_call: TRBV9
cdr3_aa: CASSSGGGVWTDTQYF
cdr3_nt: TGTGCCAGCAGCTCAGGCGGGGGGGTGTGGACAGATACGCAGTATTTT

clone_size: .
d_call: .
j_call: TRBJ2-1
v_call: TRBV28
cdr3_aa: CASSVTVGEQFF
cdr3_nt: TGTGCCAGCAGTGTTACGGTCGGTGAGCAGTTCTTC